These T cell receptor beta chains were read from a single sample in a study of Graves' ophthalmopathy and Graves' hyperthyroidism. TCRdb redid the calling of the multiplex PCR reads with MiXCR, one entry per CDR3 protein. The repertoire holds roughly 1.1 million distinct CDR3 sequences, with about 38% as singletons. The sequenced sample was peripheral blood or thyroid tissue (not recorded which). These receptors were obtained from an adult man with Graves' hyperthyroidism. CDR3s leave out the opening cysteine and the closing phenylalanine or tryptophan. The D gene is left open where the match is weak. Rows give clone size only sometimes, using once, few, many, or a class for an expanded clone.

v_call	d_call	j_call	clone_size	cdr3_aa
TRBV2	NA	TRBJ2-5	NA	ASSKWGAQETQY
TRBV20-1	NA	TRBJ1-5	NA	SASRDGEQPQH
TRBV6-4	TRBD1	TRBJ1-2	many	ASSDEQGAEVYT
TRBV6-2/TRBV6-3	NA	TRBJ2-5	few	ASSEDPGTAEPQY
TRBV7-9	NA	TRBJ1-2	NA	ASSFYICSARKQATGGYT
TRBV29-1	NA	TRBJ2-2	many	SVDPGAGVGELF
TRBV27	TRBD1	TRBJ1-6	NA	ATRTGTSPLH
TRBV12-3/TRBV12-4	NA	TRBJ2-7	many	ASAPGPYEQY
TRBV7-2	NA	TRBJ1-5	once	ASSLDNRGNQPQH
TRBV29-1	NA	TRBJ2-2	few	SAEKGTGTGELF
TRBV7-2	NA	TRBJ1-2	NA	ASRLPEPNGYGYT
TRBV24-1	TRBD1	TRBJ2-7	many	ATNCHPGTGAVHEQY
TRBV14	NA	TRBJ1-2	many	ASSQGRSYGYT
TRBV4-2	NA	TRBJ2-7	NA	ASSQEQGTYDEQY
TRBV12-3/TRBV12-4	TRBD1	TRBJ2-7	few	ASSLRDSLTYEQY
TRBV2	NA	TRBJ1-1	many	ASALSEPPWAEAF
TRBV5-1	NA	TRBJ1-2	few	ASSLVPHTSNYGYT
TRBV20-1	TRBD2	TRBJ2-7	few	SASRGSGGGQY
TRBV6-2/TRBV6-3	TRBD1	TRBJ2-7	few	ASSRLTGVGSHEQY
TRBV24-1	NA	TRBJ2-7	NA	ATPQGSTHEQY